This TCR beta chain was retrieved from a study of human T cells and chemical hapten exposure. Unmatched junction bases numbered 11, after V lost 0 bases and J lost 7 bases. The V gene's germline CDR1 is LGHNA and CDR2 YSLEER. The CDR3 is 17 residues long. Individual cDNA molecules each carried unique molecular identifiers attached by the library. TCRdb analysed the reads with MiXCR anew, one entry per CDR3 protein. The data hold several thousand distinct CDR3 sequences, with 45% to 50% observed a single time. In its sample, this clonotype was seen a few times. The treatment here: therapeutic diphenylcyclopropenone sensitization with weekly scalp DPC.

The genes are TRBV4-3 and TRBJ2-1; 8 bases match TRBD1. This TCR was sampled from an adult with alopecia areata. Some clones in this sample may be carry-over from other donors' samples. This table probably holds off-target reads from a library built for another chain. Source: whole blood, taken before DPC sensitization or 2, 6, or about 24 weeks after (not recorded which). The CDR3 spells CASSQDPHGQGVNEQFF. The CDR3 coding sequence is TGCGCCAGCAGCCAAGATCCACACGGACAGGGAGTTAATGAGCAGTTCTTC.